The present T cell receptor beta chain was sequenced within a study of control samples from healthy donors and cancer patients. Clones were read by immunoSEQ multiplex PCR, and TCRdb kept only the in-frame ones, dropping some. The sample lists 170,000 or so clones, about 90% occurring once. This clone was detected once. V dropped 6 bases and J dropped 2 bases, with 15 bases sitting between them. Per the germline V gene, CDR1 is LNHDA and CDR2 is SQIVND (reference sequence). This CDR3 is built from 15 residues. Sequencing was performed on blood. This receptor was identified in a woman in her forties in good health. The chain joins TRBV19 to TRBJ2-3; tentatively, D is TRBD2 (5 bases). The CDR3 DNA follows: TGTGCCAGTAGGCTTGACTACCTCAACACAGATACGCAGTATTTT. Its translation: CASRLDYLNTDTQYF.